This T cell receptor beta chain is from a study of tumor-infiltrating lymphocytes in localized non-small cell lung cancer. Turning to the study itself: The cohort mixed smokers and never-smokers, several histologies, and some post-neoadjuvant-chemotherapy samples.

Per the germline V gene, CDR1 is GTSNPN and CDR2 is SVGIG (reference sequence). Trimming cost V 2 bases and J 1 base; bases outside gene matches: 6. The CDR3 runs to 18 residues. Study-wide results and limits: IM1 and IM2 tumors showed no difference in T-cell fraction. Higher tumor T cell infiltration than in uninvolved lung was supported by TCRbeta sequencing. Only some patients had TCR sequencing, depending on available tissue.

A note on this clone: Antigen specificity is unknown.

Data came from immunoSEQ multiplex PCR; TCRdb stores just in-frame clones and leaves some out. This repertoire shows 9,000 to 15,000 clones, around 76% found once; its top ten account for roughly 17%. The specimen was uninvolved lung tissue not adjacent to the tumor. The TCR originated in a human donor with non-small cell lung cancer. This rearrangement joins TRBV30 to TRBJ2-6, with TRBD1 matching 12 bases. The CDR3 loop reads CAWSWGQGASSGANVLTF. DNA for the CDR3: TGTGCCTGGAGTTGGGGACAGGGGGCTTCATCTGGGGCCAACGTCCTGACTTTC.